These 32 T cell receptor beta chains originate from one sample sequenced in a study of blood T cell repertoires in COVID-19. Here immunoSEQ multiplex PCR was the method, and the copy in TCRdb shows in-frame clones only, minus some. The sample shows tens of thousands of clones, more than 65% of them seen only once. Specimen: peripheral blood. The receptors were sampled from a woman aged 60-70 years with acute or convalescent COVID-19.

This clone has only one observation. The chain joins TRBV20-1 to TRBJ2-1, with TRBD2 matching 9 bases. V shed 3 bases and J 3 bases; nucleotides not matched to a gene: 3. The CDR3 is made up of 14 amino acids. Germline V CDR1 and CDR2: DFQATT, SNEGSKA (reference sequence). CDR3 DNA sequence: TGCAGTGCTAGTGATAGCGGGGGCTACAATGAGCAGTTCTTC. Residues: CSASDSGGYNEQFF.

The chain links TRBV2 to TRBJ1-1, with 8 nucleotides matching TRBD1. The germline CDR1 and CDR2 sequences are SNHLY and FYNNEI. Trimming cost V 4 bases and J 1 base; bases outside gene matches: 2. The length of the CDR3 is 14 residues. The CDR3 DNA follows: TGTGCCAGCAGTGCAGGGGGCCCGAACACTGAAGCTTTCTTT. It encodes CASSAGGPNTEAFF.

The CDR3 DNA follows: TGCGCCAGCAGTCAAGGGCTAGCGGGGGGCCAAGAGACCCAGTACTTC. Its protein is CASSQGLAGGQETQYF. The chain couples TRBV10-1 to TRBJ2-5, with 11 bases lining up with TRBD2. The CDR3 covers 16 residues. The V and J ends lost 5 bases and 1 base, in that order; junction bases with no gene match: 6. Germline V CDR1 and CDR2: WNHNN, SYGVQD (reference sequence).

This chain connects TRBV2 to TRBJ2-1; 16 bases map to TRBD2. Germline V lookup: CDR1 SNHLY, CDR2 FYNNEI. J lost 8 bases, V lost 4 bases, and 5 bases had no gene match. This CDR3 spans 16 amino acids. The CDR3 spells CASSAPGLAGGHEQFF. CDR3 in DNA: TGTGCCAGCAGTGCGCCGGGACTAGCGGGGGGGCATGAGCAGTTCTTC.

The genes are TRBV3-1 (or the pseudogene TRBV3-2) and TRBJ1-3, with D possibly matching TRBD1 (6 bases). Trimming shortened V by 8 bases and J by 1 base, and 18 bases separated the two germline ends. Looked up from germline, CDR1 is LGHDT and CDR2 is YNNKEL (reference sequence). The CDR3 is made up of 16 amino acids. In nucleotides, the CDR3 is TGTGCCAGCGGCTACGACAGGACGGGGTCTGGAAACACCATATATTTT. Encoded protein: CASGYDRTGSGNTIYF.

This chain joins TRBV5-5 and TRBJ2-7, with 7 bases fitting TRBD1. V was pared by 4 bases and J by 2 bases, with 6 bases of the junction left unmatched. Germline V gene lookup returns CDR1 SGHKS and CDR2 YYEKEE (reference sequence). The CDR3 extends over 14 amino acids. CDR3 DNA: TGTGCCAGCAGCAGGACAGGCGGCACCTACGAGCAGTACTTC. Translation gives CASSRTGGTYEQYF.

This clone is a singleton in its sample. The V call is TRBV20-1, the J call TRBJ2-7, with 7 bases lining up with TRBD2. The CDR3 covers 15 residues. CDR1 and CDR2 from the germline V gene are DFQATT and SNEGSKA (reference sequence). With V trimmed by 3 bases and J by 2 bases, 10 bases remained unmatched. CDR3 coding DNA: TGCAGTGCTAGTGGGGGGGGAGGAACCCCCTACGAGCAGTACTTC. It encodes CSASGGGGTPYEQYF.

The rearrangement links TRBV30 to TRBJ2-7; TRBD1 matches at 9 bases. Germline CDR1 and CDR2: GTSNPN and SVGIG (reference sequence). The V gene end was trimmed by 5 bases and the J gene end by 6 bases; junction bases not matched to a gene: 5. CDR3 length: 12 amino acids. The CDR3 sequence is CAWSGQGSEQYF. Written as DNA, the CDR3 is TGTGCCTGGTCGGGACAGGGTAGCGAGCAGTACTTC.

The rearrangement joins TRBV2 to TRBJ2-7, with 10 nucleotides matching TRBD2. The V segment lost 4 bases and the J segment 7 bases; nucleotides outside the gene matches: 16. Germline V gene sequence: CDR1 SNHLY, CDR2 FYNNEI. The CDR3 covers 17 residues. The CDR3 sequence is CASSARPVLAGAREQYF. The DNA of the CDR3 is TGTGCCAGCAGTGCCCGCCCCGTTCTAGCGGGGGCGCGGGAGCAGTACTTC.

The chain has TRBV18 and TRBJ1-1, with a possible D match to TRBD1 (6 bases). Looked up from germline, CDR1 is KGHSH and CDR2 is LQKENI. The length of the CDR3 is 13 residues. Trimming cost V 0 bases and J 8 bases, with 10 bases left between them. The CDR3 nucleotides are TGTGCCAGCTCACCACCCTGGACAGAAGAAGCTTTCTTT. Amino acid sequence: CASSPPWTEEAFF.

The count of this clone is one. J is TRBJ1-6 and V is TRBV11-2, with D possibly TRBD1 on 5 matching bases. Germline loops: CDR1 SGHAT, CDR2 FQNNGV. The CDR3 extends over 15 amino acids. Trimming left V 3 bases short and J 7 bases short, with 13 bases between. The CDR3: CASSLERGTNSPLHF. The CDR3 DNA is TGTGCCAGCAGCTTGGAGCGGGGGACCAATTCACCCCTCCACTTT. The whole variable domain, remainder taken from reference TRBV11-2 and TRBJ1-6, is EAGVAQSPRYKIIEKRQSVAFWCNPISGHATLYWYQQILGQGPKLLIQFQNNGVVDDSQLPKDRFSAERLKGVDSTLKIQPAKLEDSAVYLCASSLERGTNSPLHFGNGTRLTVT.

The chain recombines TRBV11-2 with TRBJ2-4; D remains unclear. From germline, CDR1 is SGHAT and CDR2 FQNNGV. V was trimmed by 1 base and J by 7 bases, leaving 8 bases between them. CDR3 length: 13 amino acids. The CDR3 here is CASSLVPPNIQYF. DNA for the CDR3: TGTGCCAGCAGCTTAGTCCCTCCGAACATTCAGTACTTC.

This clone came up once. V usage is TRBV5-4 and J usage is TRBJ1-2; no clear D. The CDR3 is 12 residues long. In germline, CDR1 is SGHNT, CDR2 YYREEE (reference sequence). Trimming took off 0 bases at V and 13 bases at J, with 13 bases between the two ends. CDR3 region: CASSLEAGVGTF. The CDR3 DNA follows: TGTGCCAGCAGCTTGGAGGCCGGAGTAGGCACCTTC.

This chain joins TRBV29-1 and TRBJ1-2, with a possible D match to TRBD1 (5 bases). The V end was cut by 4 bases, the J end by 4 bases, with 10 bases between. Germline V gene data show CDR1 as SQVTM and CDR2 as ANQGSEA. CDR3 length: 12 residues. Here the CDR3 reads CSVGGRAYGYTF. CDR3 DNA sequence: TGCAGCGTTGGGGGCAGGGCCTATGGCTACACCTTC.

This clone has a single count. The V gene is TRBV11-2, the J gene TRBJ1-1, with no clear D. Trimming left V 3 bases short and J 5 bases short, with 16 bases between. Germline V gene lookup returns CDR1 SGHAT and CDR2 FQNNGV. This CDR3 has 15 amino acids. The CDR3 loop is CASSLSGPSGTEAFF. The CDR3 DNA is TGTGCCAGCAGCTTGTCCGGGCCGTCGGGGACTGAAGCTTTCTTT.

V usage is TRBV12-3 or TRBV12-4 and J usage is TRBJ2-3; D possibly corresponds to TRBD1 (6 bases). The V end lost 9 bases, the J end lost 5 bases, and 12 bases lay between the germline ends. The CDR3 consists of 12 residues. The CDR3 nucleotides read TGTGCCAGTGATGAAGGGGGAGATACGCAGTATTTT. It is translated as CASDEGGDTQYF.

The chain is built from TRBV5-4 and TRBJ2-2; D is possibly TRBD2 (5 bases). The CDR3 sequence is 15 residues long. Germline assignment: CDR1 SGHNT and CDR2 YYREEE (reference sequence). The V end was cut by 5 bases, the J end by 6 bases, with 17 bases between. The CDR3 nucleotides read TGTGCCAGCAGGTCTGGACTCCTCGAGCCCGGGGAGCTGTTTTTT. The encoded protein is CASRSGLLEPGELFF.

The chain employs TRBV6-1 and TRBJ1-2; 9 bases agree with TRBD1. Per germline, CDR1 MNHNS and CDR2 SASEGT. The CDR3 is made up of 16 amino acids. The junction had 8 bases not matched to a gene; V was cut back by 4 bases and J by 2 bases. The CDR3 loop is CASSAQTGGTNYGYTF. Here the CDR3 DNA reads TGTGCCAGCAGTGCCCAGACAGGGGGAACGAACTATGGCTACACCTTC.

This clone was seen more than once but under ten times. This CDR3 is also generated by other DNA sequences in the sample. This chain joins TRBV6-4 and TRBJ1-1; D uncertain. The germline V gene encodes CDR1 MRHNA and CDR2 SNTAGT. V lost 8 bases and J 4 bases, leaving 14 bases between the germline ends. The CDR3 contains 13 residues. DNA of the CDR3: TGTGCCAGCTCCGCCGGGAAAGGCACTGAAGCTTTCTTT. Its translation is CASSAGKGTEAFF.

The chain recombines TRBV15 with TRBJ2-3; 9 positions agree with TRBD2. Looked up from germline, CDR1 is LNHNV and CDR2 is YYDKDF (reference sequence). The CDR3 extends over 17 amino acids. V shed 0 bases, J shed 5 bases, and the junction held 9 bases outside the gene matches. CDR3 sequence: CATSRDRLAGNLDTQYF. The CDR3 DNA reads TGTGCCACCAGCAGAGATCGTCTAGCGGGGAATTTAGATACGCAGTATTTT.

The genes are TRBV18 and TRBJ1-3; TRBD1 agrees at 11 bases. CDR1 KGHSH and CDR2 LQKENI come from the germline V gene. J was trimmed by 2 bases and V by 6 bases; bases with no gene match: 9. The CDR3 covers 17 residues. CDR3 in DNA: TGTGCCAGCTCTCCCGGACAGGGGGCGCCCCCTGGAAACACCATATATTTT. Amino acid sequence: CASSPGQGAPPGNTIYF.

This chain links TRBV19 with TRBJ1-1; D possibly corresponds to TRBD1 (5 bases). This CDR3 contains 14 residues. The V end lost 1 base, the J end lost 0 bases, and 6 bases lay between the germline ends. Germline-derived CDR1 and CDR2 are LNHDA and SQIVND (reference sequence). For the CDR3, the DNA is TGTGCCAGTAGTATAGTAGGGGTGAACACTGAAGCTTTCTTT. This sequence encodes CASSIVGVNTEAFF. The full variable domain, rest sourced from reference TRBV19 and TRBJ1-1, is DGGITQSPKYLFRKEGQNVTLSCEQNLNHDAMYWYRQDPGQGLRLIYYSQIVNDFQKGDIAEGYSVSREKKESFPLTVTSAQKNPTAFYLCASSIVGVNTEAFFGQGTRLTVV.

V is TRBV5-1 and J is TRBJ1-1; 9 bases match TRBD1. Trimming took 4 bases from V and 3 from J; bases not matched to a gene: 10. The CDR3 loop spans 16 amino acids. From germline, CDR1 is SGHRS and CDR2 YFSETQ. CDR3 DNA sequence: TGCGCCAGCAGCACGGGACAGGGTGTGTGGGACACTGAAGCTTTCTTT. Its protein is CASSTGQGVWDTEAFF.

V is TRBV25-1 and J is TRBJ2-7; 7 bases fit TRBD1. There are 13 residues in the CDR3. With 3 bases clipped from V and 7 bases from J, the junction kept 6 bases outside the gene matches. The germline gives CDR1 MGHDK, CDR2 SYGVNS. For the CDR3, the DNA is TGTGCCAGCAGTGACTACACAGGGGATGAGCAGTACTTC. Residues: CASSDYTGDEQYF.

This clone has a handful of counts. The chain carries TRBV2 and TRBJ1-2; 7 bases line up with TRBD1. The CDR3 spans 15 residues. Trimming cost V 5 bases and J 8 bases; bases outside gene matches: 14. The germline V gene has CDR1 SNHLY and CDR2 FYNNEI. DNA of the CDR3: TGTGCCAGCAGTCAAGAACAGGGGACCCCTTTCGGCTACACCTTC. As protein: CASSQEQGTPFGYTF.

The J gene is TRBJ2-7, the V gene TRBV19, with 7 bases matching TRBD1. The CDR3 sequence is 13 residues long. Trimming cost V 4 bases and J 6 bases; bases outside gene matches: 6. CDR1 and CDR2 from the germline V gene are LNHDA and SQIVND (reference sequence). The CDR3 loop is CASSRERTGEQYF. CDR3 in DNA: TGTGCCAGTAGTAGAGAGCGGACAGGCGAGCAGTACTTC.

The CDR3 is CASSQGNGGTGGPQHF. DNA of the CDR3: TGTGCCAGCAGCCAAGGTAACGGAGGGACGGGAGGGCCCCAGCATTTT. The J gene is TRBJ1-5, the V gene TRBV3-1 (or the pseudogene TRBV3-2), with a possible D match to TRBD1 (5 bases). CDR3 length: 16 amino acids. Germline loops: CDR1 LGHDT, CDR2 YNNKEL (reference sequence). V lost 1 base, J lost 9 bases, and 19 bases lay in between.

This CDR3 is CASSTDRGLEPQHF. Here the CDR3 DNA reads TGTGCCAGTAGTACGGACAGGGGGTTGGAGCCCCAGCATTTT. The V and J genes are TRBV19 and TRBJ1-5; 10 bases line up with TRBD1. The CDR3 consists of 14 residues. The germline V gene encodes CDR1 LNHDA and CDR2 SQIVND (reference sequence). J was trimmed by 8 bases and V by 4 bases; bases with no gene match: 5.

The rearrangement uses TRBV24-1 and TRBJ2-3; TRBD2 is a possible D gene (5 bases). Germline CDR1 reads KGHDR; CDR2 reads SFDVKD. Trimming shortened V by 6 bases and J by 0 bases, and 9 bases separated the two germline ends. This CDR3 region has 14 residues. CDR3 nucleotides: TGTGCCACCAGTCGGACTCGGAGCACAGATACGCAGTATTTT. Protein product: CATSRTRSTDTQYF.

The chain couples TRBV5-6 to TRBJ2-3; 16 bases are shared with TRBD2. Losses at the gene ends were 4 bases for V and 8 bases for J; bases not matched to a gene: 7. Germline assignment: CDR1 SGHDT and CDR2 YYEEEE. The CDR3 has 16 residues. CDR3 nucleotide sequence: TGTGCCAGCAGCCCGGGACTAGCGGGGGGGAAGGGTACGCAGTATTTT. Amino acids: CASSPGLAGGKGTQYF.

V gene TRBV29-1 combines with J gene TRBJ2-2; 11 bases align to TRBD2. The CDR3 has 16 residues. The J segment lost 6 bases and the V segment lost 7 bases, leaving 13 bases of the junction unmatched. CDR1 and CDR2 (germline): SQVTM, ANQGSEA. CDR3 amino acids: CSAQQRLAGGSGELFF. In DNA form, the CDR3 reads TGCAGCGCTCAACAACGATTAGCGGGGGGGTCCGGGGAGCTGTTTTTT.

The V call is TRBV5-1, the J call TRBJ2-7, with 8 bases that match TRBD1. This CDR3 has 14 amino acids. The germline V gene encodes CDR1 SGHRS and CDR2 YFSETQ. J gave up 6 bases and V 3 bases, and 8 bases lay outside the gene matches. The DNA for the CDR3 is TGCGCCAGCAGCTCGGGACAGGTGGGGGGCGAGCAGTACTTC. Amino acids: CASSSGQVGGEQYF.